The 22 T cell receptor beta chains below all came from one sample that was sequenced in a study of T-cell reconstitution after alpha-beta-depleted transplantation in children. The TCRbeta library was prepared with unique molecular identifiers. TCRdb re-called the PCR reads through MiXCR, storing one row per CDR3 protein. The sample yields a few hundred thousand distinct CDR3 sequences, approximately 30% seen once. The sample here was PBMCs, taken before TCRalphabeta/CD19-depleted stem cell transplant. Every receptor here comes from a boy in the first two years of life with Wiskott-Aldrich syndrome, due to receive a stem cell transplant.

This clonotype was seen a few times. J is TRBJ2-3 and V is TRBV10-3, with 7 bases identical to TRBD1. Trimming at V came to 0 bases and at J to 3 bases, leaving 3 bases not matched to a gene. The CDR3 loop spans 15 amino acids. The germline gives CDR1 ENHRY, CDR2 SYGVKD. CDR3 sequence: CAISESTGRTDTQYF. In nucleotides, the CDR3 is TGTGCCATCAGTGAGTCGACAGGGAGAACAGATACGCAGTATTTT.

The chain recombines TRBV20-1 with TRBJ2-5; 12 bases align to TRBD1. Germline CDR1 is DFQATT and CDR2 is SNEGSKA (reference sequence). CDR3 length: 15 residues. After removal of 5 bases from V and 5 bases from J, the junction contained 9 bases not matched to a gene. CDR3 DNA: TGCAGTGCTGGCGCCCCGGGACAGGGGGCGGAGACCCAGTACTTC. Translated, it gives CSAGAPGQGAETQYF.

As to this clonotype: Mismatch with germline at one junction end may stem from a read error. This chain connects TRBV7-9 to TRBJ2-2; 8 bases align to TRBD2. Germline lookup yields CDR1 SEHNR and CDR2 FQNEAQ (reference sequence). The CDR3 totals 17 residues. CDR3 DNA sequence: TGTGCCAGCAGCCCGAGGACTAGCCTTTCGAACACCGGGGAGCCGTTTTTT. Translating gives CASSPRTSLSNTGEPFF.

This clonotype occurred a few times. This sequence joins TRBV20-1 and TRBJ2-2, with D possibly TRBD1 on 6 matching bases. Germline V gives CDR1 DFQATT, CDR2 SNEGSKA (reference sequence). The CDR3 sequence is 14 residues long. The germline V and J ends were trimmed by 4 bases and 2 bases, with 11 bases remaining between them. CDR3 bases: TGCAGTGCTACCGGGACACCTAACACCGGGGAGCTGTTTTTT. This encodes CSATGTPNTGELFF.

CDR3 loop: CASSFSGARTFF. The CDR3 region has the DNA TGCGCCAGCAGCTTCTCAGGGGCCAGGACGTTCTTC. The V and J genes are TRBV5-1 and TRBJ2-1, with D perhaps matching TRBD1 (6 bases). From germline, CDR1 is SGHRS and CDR2 YFSETQ. V lost 2 bases, J lost 15 bases, and 15 bases lay in between. The CDR3 has 12 amino acids.

The rearrangement uses TRBV14 and TRBJ1-4; D not resolved. There are 13 residues in the CDR3. Trimming shortened V by 1 base and J by 8 bases, and 8 bases separated the two germline ends. CDR1 SGHDN and CDR2 FVKESK come from the germline V gene. The CDR3 DNA reads TGTGCCAGCAGCCAAGCCCCAACCGAAAAACTGTTTTTT. Its protein is CASSQAPTEKLFF.

A few counts support this clonotype. The V gene is TRBV28, the J gene TRBJ2-1; 7 nucleotides align to TRBD1. Germline assignment: CDR1 MDHEN and CDR2 SYDVKM. Unmatched junction bases numbered 13, after V lost 4 bases and J lost 1 base. The CDR3 totals 18 residues. The CDR3 loop reads CASSSPQGVRGSYNEQFF. The CDR3 coding sequence is TGTGCCAGCAGTTCCCCCCAGGGGGTTCGCGGGTCCTACAATGAGCAGTTCTTC.

The sample holds a few counts of this clonotype. In DNA form, the CDR3 reads TGTGCCAGCAGCTTCGTCGGGAGGGCCAATAATGAGCAGTTCTTC. This gives the protein CASSFVGRANNEQFF. This chain connects TRBV7-9 to TRBJ2-1; 8 bases match TRBD2. CDR1 is SEHNR, CDR2 FQNEAQ, per germline (reference sequence). CDR3 length: 15 residues. Losses at the gene ends were 3 bases for V and 7 bases for J; bases not matched to a gene: 8.

This chain uses TRBV28 with TRBJ1-5; a weak D match, TRBD1 (5 bases). Per germline, CDR1 MDHEN and CDR2 SYDVKM. The CDR3 has 16 residues. With 6 bases removed from V and 4 bases from J, the gap between germline ends came to 19 bases. The DNA of the CDR3 is TGTGCCAGCAGCTCAAGATACCGGGACCCAAATCAGCCCCAGCATTTT. Protein sequence: CASSSRYRDPNQPQHF.

This chain uses TRBV14 with TRBJ2-7, with D possibly matching TRBD2 (6 bases). CDR3 size: 14 residues. V dropped 4 bases and J dropped 4 bases, with 14 bases sitting between them. Germline V CDR1 and CDR2: SGHDN, FVKESK. CDR3 residues: CASSPPLATYEQYF. The CDR3 DNA sequence: TGTGCCAGCAGCCCTCCGCTAGCGACTTACGAGCAGTACTTC.

V gene TRBV11-2 combines with J gene TRBJ1-1; 7 bases map to TRBD1. This CDR3 has 12 residues. Germline assignment: CDR1 SGHAT and CDR2 FQNNGV. V gave up 5 bases and J gave up 4 bases; unmatched junction bases: 1. In DNA form, the CDR3 reads TGTGCCAGCAGCCACAGGGGCACTGAAGCTTTCTTT. It encodes CASSHRGTEAFF. Full variable domain (rest looked up from reference TRBV11-2 and TRBJ1-1): EAGVAQSPRYKIIEKRQSVAFWCNPISGHATLYWYQQILGQGPKLLIQFQNNGVVDDSQLPKDRFSAERLKGVDSTLKIQPAKLEDSAVYLCASSHRGTEAFFGQGTRLTVV.

A remark on this clonotype: The junction shows a germline mismatch at one end, possibly a read error. The genes are TRBV5-1 and TRBJ2-7; D not resolved. Germline V gives CDR1 SGHRS, CDR2 YFSETQ. This CDR3 has 13 residues. This CDR3 reads CASTLAPNYEQYF. The CDR3 DNA reads TGCGCCAGCACCTTGGCCCCAAACTACGAGCAGTACTTC.

The J gene is TRBJ2-3, the V gene TRBV7-2; 7 nucleotides align to TRBD2. Germline V gene lookup returns CDR1 SGHTA and CDR2 FQGNSA. V lost 3 bases to trimming and J lost 10 bases; unmatched junction nucleotides: 19. The CDR3 runs 17 residues. This CDR3 reads CASSLLPSGRNGFPQYF. The DNA of the CDR3 is TGTGCCAGCAGCTTGCTACCTAGCGGACGAAACGGCTTTCCGCAGTATTTT.

This sequence joins TRBV12-3 or TRBV12-4 and TRBJ2-7; the D gene is possibly TRBD2 (5 bases). The ends were cut back, 3 bases at V and 3 bases at J, with 18 bases in the middle. The length of the CDR3 is 16 residues. The CDR3 loop reads CASSLGAPGFNYEQYF. CDR3 bases: TGTGCCAGCAGTTTGGGAGCCCCCGGATTTAACTACGAGCAGTACTTC.

This chain uses TRBV20-1 with TRBJ2-1; 15 positions match TRBD2. The germline V gene encodes CDR1 DFQATT and CDR2 SNEGSKA (reference sequence). This CDR3 region has 15 residues. The CDR3 region has the DNA TGCATTGCCTTTGGGACTAGCGGGAGGAACAATGAGCAGTTCTTC. It is translated as CIAFGTSGRNNEQFF.

The chain couples TRBV29-1 to TRBJ2-3; D gene unclear. This CDR3 region has 17 residues. V lost 3 bases, J lost 0 bases, and 19 bases lay in between. CDR1 is SQVTM and CDR2 is ANQGSEA in the germline V gene. The DNA of the CDR3 is TGCAGCGTTGATGGCTGGTCTCTAGGGATTAGCACAGATACGCAGTATTTT. This translates into CSVDGWSLGISTDTQYF.

The chain recombines TRBV7-3 with TRBJ2-2, with 10 bases aligning to TRBD1. The V segment lost 2 bases and the J segment 1 base; nucleotides outside the gene matches: 10. Germline loops: CDR1 SGHTA, CDR2 FQGTGA. The CDR3 runs 19 residues. In nucleotides, the CDR3 is TGTGCCAGCAGCTTAGCTCGGGGACAGGGGCTTCGGAACACCGGGGAGCTGTTTTTT. It specifies CASSLARGQGLRNTGELFF.

Here the CDR3 DNA reads TGCGCCAGCAGCCACGGACTAGCGGGAGTAGGACAGACCCAGTACTTC. This translates into CASSHGLAGVGQTQYF. The V gene is TRBV4-1, the J gene TRBJ2-5; 13 bases are a match to TRBD2. V lost 3 bases, J lost 6 bases, and 7 bases stayed unmatched. This CDR3 region has 16 residues. Germline CDR1 and CDR2: MGHRA and YSYEKL.

The CDR3 reads CASSAGQGSEKLFF. The CDR3 bases are TGCGCCAGCAGCGCGGGACAGGGAAGTGAAAAACTGTTTTTT. This chain uses TRBV5-1 with TRBJ1-4; 9 nucleotides match TRBD1. The CDR3 has 14 residues. Looked up from germline, CDR1 is SGHRS and CDR2 is YFSETQ. V trimming: 4 bases; J trimming: 7 bases; junction bases outside the gene matches: 5.

The chain employs TRBV15 and TRBJ1-2; the D gene is possibly TRBD1 (5 bases). With 7 bases removed from V and 3 bases from J, the gap between germline ends came to 12 bases. Per germline, CDR1 LNHNV and CDR2 YYDKDF (reference sequence). This CDR3 is 13 amino acids long. The CDR3 loop is CATNPGRDYGYTF. The CDR3 nucleotides read TGTGCCACCAACCCGGGGCGCGACTATGGCTACACCTTC. Variable domain in full (rest from reference TRBV15 and TRBJ1-2): DAMVIQNPRYQVTQFGKPVTLSCSQTLNHNVMYWYQQKSSQAPKLLFHYYDKDFNNEADTPDNFQSRRPNTSFCFLDIRSPGLGDTAMYLCATNPGRDYGYTFGSGTRLTVV.

This chain connects TRBV28 to TRBJ2-3; D remains unclear. The CDR3 is 15 residues long. The germline V gene has CDR1 MDHEN and CDR2 SYDVKM. Trimming took off 4 bases at V and 2 bases at J, with 13 bases between the two ends. In DNA, the CDR3 is TGTGCCAGCAGTTCCCGACCACCGGACACAGATACGCAGTATTTT. This codes for CASSSRPPDTDTQYF.

J is TRBJ1-1 and V is TRBV20-1; D not certain. Per germline, CDR1 DFQATT and CDR2 SNEGSKA (reference sequence). The CDR3 covers 12 residues. Trimming left V 2 bases short and J 3 bases short, with 7 bases between. As DNA, the CDR3 is TGCAGTGCTAGACCTCCCGACACTGAAGCTTTCTTT. It codes for CSARPPDTEAFF.